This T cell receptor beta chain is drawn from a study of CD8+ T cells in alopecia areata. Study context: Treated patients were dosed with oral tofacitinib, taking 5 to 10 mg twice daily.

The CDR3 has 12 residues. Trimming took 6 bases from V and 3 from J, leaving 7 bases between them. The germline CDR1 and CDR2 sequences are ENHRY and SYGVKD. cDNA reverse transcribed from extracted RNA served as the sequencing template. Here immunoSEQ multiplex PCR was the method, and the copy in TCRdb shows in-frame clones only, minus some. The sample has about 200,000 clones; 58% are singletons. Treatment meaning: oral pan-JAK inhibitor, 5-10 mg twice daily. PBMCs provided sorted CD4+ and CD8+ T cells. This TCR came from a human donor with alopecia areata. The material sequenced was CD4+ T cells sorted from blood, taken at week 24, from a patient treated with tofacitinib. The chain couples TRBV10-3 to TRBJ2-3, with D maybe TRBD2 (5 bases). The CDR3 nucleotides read TGTGCCATCAGGCGAGGGACAGATACGCAGTATTTT. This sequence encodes CAIRRGTDTQYF.